This T cell receptor beta chain originates from a study of response to subunit inactivated influenza vaccine. Findings and limits, study-wide: The authors proposed limited new T cell recruitment per seasonal influenza vaccination.

With regard to this clonotype: Its target is unknown. An end of the junction does not agree with germline; a read error may underlie this.

Germline V CDR1 and CDR2: SNHLY, FYNNEI. This CDR3 comprises 14 residues. From the RT-PCR reads, TCRdb called clonotypes with MiXCR, one entry per CDR3 protein. This sample has almost 250,000 distinct CDR3 sequences, with over 9% found just once. The receptor was derived from a man in his forties or fifties who received an inactivated influenza vaccine. The sample consisted of non-naive T cells sorted from PBMCs, taken around two weeks before vaccination. The chain links TRBV2 to TRBJ2-1; D could derive from TRBD1 or TRBD2 (5 bases each). CDR3 residues: CASRTGTSHNEQFF. As DNA, the CDR3 is TGTGCCAGCAGAACCGGGACCTCCCACAATGAGCAGTTCTTC.